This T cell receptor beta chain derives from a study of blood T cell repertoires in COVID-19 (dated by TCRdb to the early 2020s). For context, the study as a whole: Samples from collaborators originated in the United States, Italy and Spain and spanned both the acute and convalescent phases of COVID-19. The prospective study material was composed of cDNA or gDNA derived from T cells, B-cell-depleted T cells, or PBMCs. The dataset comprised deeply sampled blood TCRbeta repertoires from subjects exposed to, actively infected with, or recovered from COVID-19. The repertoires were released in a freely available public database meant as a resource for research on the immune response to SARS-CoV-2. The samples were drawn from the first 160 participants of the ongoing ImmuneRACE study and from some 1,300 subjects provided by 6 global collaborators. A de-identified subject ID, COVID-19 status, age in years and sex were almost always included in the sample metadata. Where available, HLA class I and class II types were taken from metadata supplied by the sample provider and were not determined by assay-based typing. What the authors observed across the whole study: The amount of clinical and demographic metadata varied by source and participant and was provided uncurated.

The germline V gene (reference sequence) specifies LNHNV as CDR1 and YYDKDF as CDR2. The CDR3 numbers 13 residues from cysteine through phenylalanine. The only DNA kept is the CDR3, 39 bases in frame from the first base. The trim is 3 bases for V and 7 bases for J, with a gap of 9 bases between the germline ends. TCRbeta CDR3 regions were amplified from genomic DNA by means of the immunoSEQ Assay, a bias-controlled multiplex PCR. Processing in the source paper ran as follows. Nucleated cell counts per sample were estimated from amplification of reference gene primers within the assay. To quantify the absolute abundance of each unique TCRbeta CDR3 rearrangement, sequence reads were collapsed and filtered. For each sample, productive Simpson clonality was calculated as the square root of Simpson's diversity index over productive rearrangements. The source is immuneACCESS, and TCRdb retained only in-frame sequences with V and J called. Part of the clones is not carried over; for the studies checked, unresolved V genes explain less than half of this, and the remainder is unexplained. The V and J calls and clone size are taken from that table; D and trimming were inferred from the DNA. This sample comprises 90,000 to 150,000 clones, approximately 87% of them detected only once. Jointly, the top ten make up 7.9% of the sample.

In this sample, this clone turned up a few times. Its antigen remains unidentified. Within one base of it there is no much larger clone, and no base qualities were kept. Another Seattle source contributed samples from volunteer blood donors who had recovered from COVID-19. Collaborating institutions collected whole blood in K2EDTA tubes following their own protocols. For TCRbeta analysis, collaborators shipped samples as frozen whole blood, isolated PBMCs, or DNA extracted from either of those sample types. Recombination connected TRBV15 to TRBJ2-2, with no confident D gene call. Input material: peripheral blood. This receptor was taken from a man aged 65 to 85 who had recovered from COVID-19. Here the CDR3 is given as CATSSRQLGELFF. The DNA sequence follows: TGTGCCACCAGCAGTAGACAACTCGGGGAGCTGTTTTTT.